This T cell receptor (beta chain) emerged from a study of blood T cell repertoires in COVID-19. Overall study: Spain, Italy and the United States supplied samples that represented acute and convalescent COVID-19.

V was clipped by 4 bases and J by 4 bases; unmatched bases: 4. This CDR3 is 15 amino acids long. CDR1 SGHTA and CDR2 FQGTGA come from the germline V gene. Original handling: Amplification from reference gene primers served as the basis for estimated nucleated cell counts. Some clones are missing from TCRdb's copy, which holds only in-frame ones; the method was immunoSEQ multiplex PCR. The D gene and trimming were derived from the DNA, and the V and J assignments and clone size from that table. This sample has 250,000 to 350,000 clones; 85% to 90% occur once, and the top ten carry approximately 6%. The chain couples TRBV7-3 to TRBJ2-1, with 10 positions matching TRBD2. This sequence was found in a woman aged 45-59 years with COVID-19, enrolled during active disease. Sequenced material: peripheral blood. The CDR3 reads CASSSSAGGYNEQFF. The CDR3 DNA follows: TGTGCCAGCAGCTCCTCAGCGGGAGGGTACAATGAGCAGTTCTTC.